This is a list of T cell receptor beta chains from one sample in a study of T cells in Graves' hyperthyroidism and ophthalmopathy. One entry per CDR3 protein, called by TCRdb with MiXCR from the multiplex PCR reads. Altogether about 590,000 distinct CDR3 sequences are present, 15% to 18% being singletons, with the ten largest covering about 7%. Sequencing used blood. Receptor source: a woman aged 25 to 39 with Graves' hyperthyroidism. The CDR3 runs from the conserved cysteine through the conserved F or W. D genes are given only for firm matches. Not every row has a clone size; where given, it reads once, few, many or a size class.

size,V,D,J,DNA,CDR3
few,TRBV27,TRBD2,TRBJ2-1,TGTGCTACCAGCGGCAGCGGGAAATACAATGAGCAGTTCTTC,CATSGSGKYNEQFF
NA,TRBV5-4,NA,TRBJ1-2,TGTGCCAGCAGCTTGGAGGCCGCGAACTATGGCTACACCTTC,CASSLEAANYGYTF
few,TRBV25-1,NA,TRBJ1-5,TGTGCCAGCAGTCATGCGGGCAATCAGCCCCAGCATTTT,CASSHAGNQPQHF
many,TRBV20-1,TRBD2,TRBJ2-1,TGCAGTGCTAGAGATCCACTAGCGGGAGGTAGTGAGCAGTTCTTC,CSARDPLAGGSEQFF
many,TRBV5-6,NA,TRBJ1-1,TGTGCCAGCAGCGAACCCCGGGGCCCGAACACTGAAGCTTTCTTT,CASSEPRGPNTEAFF
many,TRBV18,NA,TRBJ2-5,TGTGCCAGCTCAGAGGCGGGACAAGAGACCCAGTACTTC,CASSEAGQETQYF
many,TRBV3-1,NA,TRBJ2-2,TGTGCCAGCAGTCAAATAAACACCGGGGAGCTGTTTTTT,CASSQINTGELFF
many,TRBV20-1,TRBD1,TRBJ1-5,TGCAGTGCCTGGGACAGCCGCAATCAGCCCCAGCATTTT,CSAWDSRNQPQHF
few,TRBV20-1,NA,TRBJ1-6,TGCAGTGCTCGTACAGGGATTGGTAGGAATTCACCCCTCCACTTT,CSARTGIGRNSPLHF
many,TRBV28,NA,TRBJ2-7,TGTGCCAGCAGTTCCCGGGAGGGGGCCGAGCAGTACTTC,CASSSREGAEQYF
few,TRBV12-3/TRBV12-4,TRBD1,TRBJ1-2,TGTGCCAGCAGCCAACGGCAGGGGGCACAGGGCTACACCTTC,CASSQRQGAQGYTF
many,TRBV18,NA,TRBJ1-2,TGTGCCAGCTCACCACCGACGGATTATGGCTACACCTTC,CASSPPTDYGYTF
NA,TRBV20-1,TRBD2,TRBJ2-2,TGCAGTGCTAGAGGGGGGGGGAAGGGAACGACCGGGGAGCTGTTTTTT,CSARGGGKGTTGELFF
NA,TRBV19,TRBD2,TRBJ2-1,TGTGCCAGCCAAACTAGCGGGAGGTACAATGAGCAGTTCTTC,CASQTSGRYNEQFF
NA,TRBV19,NA,TRBJ1-1,TGTGCCAGTAGTCCCTCGGGACAACCGAACACTGAAGCTTTCTTT,CASSPSGQPNTEAFF
many,TRBV12-3/TRBV12-4,TRBD1,TRBJ1-4,TGTGCCAGCAGTCCGGGACAGGGGAATCGGAATGAAAAACTGTTTTTT,CASSPGQGNRNEKLFF
many,TRBV7-2,NA,TRBJ1-4,TGTGCCAGCAGCATCGGACAGTCGCAACTGTTTTTT,CASSIGQSQLFF
many,TRBV27,TRBD1,TRBJ2-7,TGTGCCAGCAGTCCGGAGGGACAGGGGGCCTCCTACGAGCAGTACTTC,CASSPEGQGASYEQYF
NA,TRBV19,NA,TRBJ2-7,TGTGCCAGTAGTCCCGGCCGGGGGTCAAACCACGAGCAGTACTTC,CASSPGRGSNHEQYF
few,TRBV6-1,NA,TRBJ2-7,TGTGCCAGCAGTCTAGATCCCCCCCAGAGCTCCTACGAGCAGTACTTC,CASSLDPPQSSYEQYF
many,TRBV2,NA,TRBJ1-4,TGTGCCAGCACCCCCGACCCTGCAACTAATGAAAAACTGTTTTTT,CASTPDPATNEKLFF
few,TRBV18,TRBD2,TRBJ2-1,TGTGCCAGCTCACCCGGGACTAGGGCTCCAAATGAGCAGTTCTTC,CASSPGTRAPNEQFF
few,TRBV20-1,TRBD2,TRBJ2-3,TGCAGTGCCCCCTTCCACGGCGGGAGGGGAGATACGCAGTATTTT,CSAPFHGGRGDTQYF
NA,TRBV7-9,NA,TRBJ2-2,TGTGCCGGCCGGATGGGAATTTCCGGGGAGCTGTTTTTT,CAGRMGISGELFF
NA,TRBV14,TRBD1,TRBJ1-2,TGTGCCAGCAGCCAAGGGCCAGGGGGTAGGTCCTATGGCTACACCTTC,CASSQGPGGRSYGYTF
NA,TRBV2,NA,TRBJ2-1,TGTGCCAGCCGCTCAGGGGAGCAGTTCTTC,CASRSGEQFF
many,TRBV28,NA,TRBJ1-2,TGTGCCAGCAGTTCCAGCTACAGGTTTGGCTACACCTTC,CASSSSYRFGYTF
many,TRBV10-3,NA,TRBJ1-2,TGTGCCATCAGTGAGAAGACAGGAGGAACTTGGTATGGCTACACCTTC,CAISEKTGGTWYGYTF
NA,TRBV30,NA,TRBJ2-2,TGTGCCTGGAGTGTACAAGAAAACACCGGGGAGCTGTTTTTT,CAWSVQENTGELFF
many,TRBV28,NA,TRBJ1-2,TGTGCCAGCAGTTTATCTTTAGGGGTCTATGGCTACACCTTC,CASSLSLGVYGYTF
many,TRBV11-2,NA,TRBJ2-7,TGTGCCAGCAGCTTACCGTCAGGTAGGGGTTTCCACGAGCAGTACTTC,CASSLPSGRGFHEQYF
many,TRBV7-3,NA,TRBJ2-7,TGTGCCAGCAGCTTATTTGGGGGAGCCTCCTCCTACGAGCAGTACTTC,CASSLFGGASSYEQYF
NA,TRBV19,TRBD2,TRBJ2-3,TGTGCCAGTAGTACCCAACTAGCGGGAGGCACAGATACGCAGTATTTT,CASSTQLAGGTDTQYF
NA,TRBV2,TRBD2,TRBJ2-3,TGTGCCAGCAGAGAAGGTCGGACTAGCGGGAGAGATACGCAGTATTTT,CASREGRTSGRDTQYF
many,TRBV27,TRBD2,TRBJ2-7,TGTGCCAGCGGATTAGCGGGGAGCTCCTACGAGCAGTACTTC,CASGLAGSSYEQYF
many,TRBV7-2,TRBD2,TRBJ2-3,TGTGCCAGCAGCTTAGCGCAGACTAGCGGGGGCACAGATACGCAGTATTTT,CASSLAQTSGGTDTQYF
NA,TRBV29-1,NA,TRBJ2-7,TGCAGCGCGATCCGAGGGGGGTGGGGCGAGCAGTACTTC,CSAIRGGWGEQYF
few,TRBV25-1,NA,TRBJ2-7,TGTGCCAGCAGTTCTAGGGGGGGGTGGGGGCAGTACTTC,CASSSRGGWGQYF
many,TRBV2,TRBD2,TRBJ2-2,TGTGCCAGCAGTGAACCTAGCGGGCAGTCCGGGGAGCTGTTTTTT,CASSEPSGQSGELFF
many,TRBV12-3/TRBV12-4,TRBD2,TRBJ2-1,TGTGCCAGCCACAGAGGCGGGAGTGCCTACAATGAGCAGTTCTTC,CASHRGGSAYNEQFF
many,TRBV28,NA,TRBJ2-3,TGTGCCAGCAGTTTATTGCTGGGGGCAGGGGCAGATACGCAGTATTTT,CASSLLLGAGADTQYF